These 30 T cell receptor beta chains originate from one sample sequenced in a study of cytomegalovirus exposure and HLA in healthy donors. 60 Vbeta and 13 Jbeta primers were used in PCR. The protocol was immunoSEQ multiplex PCR, while the TCRdb copy is restricted to in-frame clones and leaves out a portion. The table has around 190,000 clones, roughly nine tenths seen once. The sample comprised PBMCs. These receptors were collected from a boy between 2 and 10 years old in good health and CMV-seronegative.

This chain uses TRBV6-5 with TRBJ2-7; TRBD1 might be the D (6 bases). Trimming removed 0 bases at V and 4 bases at J, with 10 bases between. The CDR3 totals 14 residues. Germline V CDR1 and CDR2: MNHEY, SVGAGI. The DNA for the CDR3 is TGTGCCAGCAGTTACTCGGCAGGGGTATACGAGCAGTACTTC. Protein: CASSYSAGVYEQYF.

The chain has TRBV7-9 and TRBJ2-1, with TRBD1 matching 8 bases. The CDR3 is 14 residues long. Germline CDR1 and CDR2: SEHNR and FQNEAQ (reference sequence). The junction had 9 bases not matched to a gene; V was cut back by 6 bases and J by 8 bases. CDR3 protein: CASSLGQGFDEQFF. The CDR3 DNA reads as TGTGCCAGCAGTCTCGGACAGGGTTTCGATGAGCAGTTCTTC.

On this clone: Other DNA variants within this sample encode the same CDR3. The chain recombines TRBV7-2 with TRBJ2-1, with 10 positions matching TRBD2. This CDR3 has 13 residues. Germline trimming cut 4 bases from V and 10 bases from J; bases unmatched to any gene: 4. The germline gives CDR1 SGHTA, CDR2 FQGNSA. The chain's CDR3 is CASSSRTSGEQFF. The CDR3 nucleotides read TGTGCCAGCAGCTCGAGGACTAGCGGCGAGCAGTTCTTC.

V gene TRBV13 combines with J gene TRBJ1-3, with D perhaps TRBD1 (6 bases). TRBJ2-2 matches the DNA end more closely, so the J call is doubtful. Germline lookup yields CDR1 PRHDT and CDR2 FYEKMQ (reference sequence). The CDR3 sequence is 13 residues long. CDR3 residues: CASSLGGGGELFF. As DNA, the CDR3 is TGTGCCAGCAGCTTAGGAGGGGGCGGGGAGCTGTTTTTT.

This sequence joins TRBV19 and TRBJ2-6; 9 bases map to TRBD1. The V and J ends lost 3 bases and 3 bases, in that order; junction bases with no gene match: 6. The CDR3 length is 17 residues. Germline assignment: CDR1 LNHDA and CDR2 SQIVND (reference sequence). The DNA for the CDR3 is TGTGCCAGTAGTATCCAAGGGACAGGGTTTGGGGCCAACGTCCTGACTTTC. Amino acids: CASSIQGTGFGANVLTF. Using reference TRBV19 and TRBJ2-6 for the parts outside the CDR3, the full variable domain is DGGITQSPKYLFRKEGQNVTLSCEQNLNHDAMYWYRQDPGQGLRLIYYSQIVNDFQKGDIAEGYSVSREKKESFPLTVTSAQKNPTAFYLCASSIQGTGFGANVLTFGAGSRLTVL.

The CDR3 sequence: CASSFFRGSSPLHF. Here the CDR3 DNA reads TGTGCCAGCAGTTTCTTCAGGGGTAGTTCACCCCTCCACTTT. The rearrangement joins TRBV28 to TRBJ1-6; a weak D match, TRBD1 (6 bases). Germline CDR1 and CDR2: MDHEN and SYDVKM. The CDR3 covers 14 residues. Trimming took off 3 bases at V and 9 bases at J, with 12 bases between the two ends.

The CDR3 spells CASSQVTRKDEQYF. The CDR3 DNA follows: TGCGCCAGCAGCCAAGTTACTAGAAAAGACGAGCAGTACTTC. The chain carries TRBV4-1 and TRBJ2-7; a possible D gene is TRBD2 (5 bases). Germline-derived CDR1 and CDR2 are MGHRA and YSYEKL. V gave up 1 base and J gave up 5 bases, with 12 bases separating them. There are 14 residues in the CDR3.

The V and J genes are TRBV19 and TRBJ1-1; perhaps TRBD1 as D (5 bases). This CDR3 spans 13 amino acids. CDR1 is LNHDA, CDR2 SQIVND, per germline (reference sequence). Trimming shortened V by 3 bases and J by 5 bases, and 10 bases separated the two germline ends. The CDR3 DNA reads as TGTGCCAGTAGTATGGGGGGTCGGACTGAAGCTTTCTTT. This encodes CASSMGGRTEAFF.

The gene calls are TRBV27 and TRBJ2-1; 12 bases line up with TRBD2. After removal of 4 bases from V and 7 bases from J, the junction contained 8 bases not matched to a gene. Germline CDR1 reads MNHEY; CDR2 reads SMNVEV (reference sequence). This CDR3 has 16 amino acids. The CDR3 loop reads CASSSLSSGGANEQFF. Here the CDR3 DNA reads TGTGCCAGCAGTTCCCTTTCTAGCGGGGGGGCGAATGAGCAGTTCTTC.

The V and J genes are TRBV9 and TRBJ2-5, with 11 nucleotides matching TRBD1. The V and J ends lost 0 bases and 2 bases, in that order; junction bases with no gene match: 3. This CDR3 has 16 amino acids. CDR1 and CDR2 from the germline V gene are SGDLS and YYNGEE. The CDR3 DNA reads TGTGCCAGCAGCGTAGATGGGACAGGGGGTCAAGAGACCCAGTACTTC. The encoded protein is CASSVDGTGGQETQYF.

The chain has TRBV2 and TRBJ1-4; 8 bases fit TRBD1. The CDR3 contains 13 residues. V shed 4 bases and J 7 bases; nucleotides not matched to a gene: 2. Germline loops: CDR1 SNHLY, CDR2 FYNNEI. The DNA of the CDR3 is TGTGCCAGCAGTGCGACAGGGGCTGAAAAACTGTTTTTT. It codes for CASSATGAEKLFF.

The rearrangement joins TRBV5-1 to TRBJ1-5; the match to TRBD1 covers 7 bases. The CDR3 length is 14 residues. Unmatched junction bases numbered 7, after V lost 4 bases and J lost 6 bases. Per the germline V gene, CDR1 is SGHRS and CDR2 is YFSETQ. This CDR3 reads CASSLTGTGQPQHF. CDR3 sequence (DNA): TGCGCCAGCAGCCTGACAGGGACCGGTCAGCCCCAGCATTTT.

In its sample, this clone was seen a few times. The V call is TRBV7-2, the J call TRBJ2-1; 15 nucleotides align to TRBD2. Per germline, CDR1 SGHTA and CDR2 FQGNSA. The CDR3 has 18 amino acids. The J segment lost 3 bases and the V segment lost 1 base, leaving 4 bases of the junction unmatched. The CDR3 nucleotides read TGTGCCAGCAGCTTAGAGGGGACTAGCGGGAGGCACTACAATGAGCAGTTCTTC. This codes for CASSLEGTSGRHYNEQFF.

The chain links TRBV20-1 to TRBJ1-1; D gene uncertain. The V and J ends lost 2 bases and 3 bases respectively, with 4 bases between them. From germline, CDR1 is DFQATT and CDR2 SNEGSKA (reference sequence). The CDR3 totals 11 residues. CDR3 DNA: TGCAGTGCTAGAATAGACACTGAAGCTTTCTTT. Its protein is CSARIDTEAFF.

This sequence joins TRBV10-3 and TRBJ2-1, with TRBD2 identical over 9 bases. CDR1 and CDR2 from the germline V gene are ENHRY and SYGVKD. The ends lost 9 bases at V and 0 bases at J; junction bases unmatched: 12. This CDR3 has 17 residues. The CDR3 region has the DNA TGTGCCATAGATGCGGGAGGGCCTGGGAGCTCCTACAATGAGCAGTTCTTC. Translating gives CAIDAGGPGSSYNEQFF.

CDR3 in DNA: TGTGCCAGCAGTGGCCACGCTAGCGGGAGGGCTTGGGAGACCCAGTACTTC. Translating gives CASSGHASGRAWETQYF. This chain uses TRBV6-1 with TRBJ2-5, with 12 bases that match TRBD2. This CDR3 has 17 residues. V was pared by 4 bases and J by 5 bases, with 11 bases of the junction left unmatched. Germline lookup yields CDR1 MNHNS and CDR2 SASEGT.

The chain uses TRBV6-5 and TRBJ2-7; 9 bases agree with TRBD1. Losses at the gene ends were 5 bases for V and 3 bases for J; bases not matched to a gene: 8. Germline CDR1 reads MNHEY; CDR2 reads SVGAGI. CDR3 length equals 15 residues. The CDR3 is CASSRAGTGIYEQYF. The CDR3 DNA reads as TGTGCCAGCAGTCGGGCCGGGACAGGGATCTACGAGCAGTACTTC.

The chain has TRBV7-2 and TRBJ2-2; D is possibly TRBD2 (5 bases). Trimming pared 5 bases from V and 1 base from J, leaving 8 bases between. Germline CDR1 reads SGHTA; CDR2 reads FQGNSA. This CDR3 has 14 amino acids. The CDR3 DNA is TGTGCCAGCAGCGTAAGCGGGAACACCGGGGAGCTGTTTTTT. Translation gives CASSVSGNTGELFF.

The V and J genes are TRBV27 and TRBJ2-7, with D unresolved. The germline V and J ends were trimmed by 3 bases and 0 bases, with 9 bases remaining between them. CDR3 length equals 14 residues. Per the germline V gene, CDR1 is MNHEY and CDR2 is SMNVEV (reference sequence). CDR3 in amino acids: CASSFGGSSYEQYF. The CDR3 region has the DNA TGTGCCAGCAGTTTCGGCGGTAGCTCCTACGAGCAGTACTTC.

As for this clone: The sample has other DNA sequences that encode this CDR3 too. V usage is TRBV19 and J usage is TRBJ1-1, with D perhaps TRBD1 (5 bases). The CDR3 runs to 14 residues. Trimming took 3 bases from V and 3 from J, leaving 11 bases between them. Germline V gene lookup returns CDR1 LNHDA and CDR2 SQIVND (reference sequence). CDR3 DNA sequence: TGTGCCAGTAGTATGGGGGGAGATTACACTGAAGCTTTCTTT. Residues: CASSMGGDYTEAFF. Variable domain in full (rest from reference TRBV19 and TRBJ1-1): DGGITQSPKYLFRKEGQNVTLSCEQNLNHDAMYWYRQDPGQGLRLIYYSQIVNDFQKGDIAEGYSVSREKKESFPLTVTSAQKNPTAFYLCASSMGGDYTEAFFGQGTRLTVV.

The chain uses TRBV19 and TRBJ2-5; 10 bases align to TRBD2. Germline values: CDR1 LNHDA, CDR2 SQIVND (reference sequence). V lost 6 bases and J lost 2; bases outside the gene matches: 0. CDR3 length: 13 residues. The CDR3 sequence is CASRTSGQETQYF. In DNA, the CDR3 is TGTGCCAGTAGGACTAGCGGGCAAGAGACCCAGTACTTC.

This rearrangement joins TRBV4-1 to TRBJ2-3; 9 bases align to TRBD2. Germline V gene data show CDR1 as MGHRA and CDR2 as YSYEKL. The CDR3 length is 16 residues. V shed 1 base, J shed 5 bases, and the junction held 7 bases outside the gene matches. CDR3 DNA: TGCGCCAGCAGCCAAGGTAGCGGGAGCGGGAAAGATACGCAGTATTTT. As protein: CASSQGSGSGKDTQYF.

This chain links TRBV29-1 with TRBJ2-3; the D gene is possibly TRBD2 (6 bases). The CDR3 consists of 13 residues. V lost 3 bases and J lost 6, with 13 bases in between. CDR1 and CDR2 from the germline V gene are SQVTM and ANQGSEA. The CDR3, as DNA: TGCAGCGTTGAGTACGGGGGTGTGGATACGCAGTATTTT. This translates into CSVEYGGVDTQYF.

The J gene is TRBJ2-1, the V gene TRBV6-1, with D perhaps matching TRBD1 (5 bases). This CDR3 region has 17 residues. V was shortened by 1 base and J by 3 bases, with 16 bases between the two germline ends. Looked up from germline, CDR1 is MNHNS and CDR2 is SASEGT. CDR3 residues: CASSEVRQQALYNEQFF. The DNA for the CDR3 is TGTGCCAGCAGTGAAGTTCGCCAACAGGCCCTCTACAATGAGCAGTTCTTC.

V and J are TRBV19 and TRBJ2-7; 8 nucleotides align to TRBD2. Germline values: CDR1 LNHDA, CDR2 SQIVND (reference sequence). V lost 6 bases and J lost 2; bases outside the gene matches: 6. CDR3 length: 14 residues. CDR3 region: CASSQTSVTYEQYF. In DNA, the CDR3 is TGTGCCAGTAGCCAGACTAGCGTAACCTACGAGCAGTACTTC.

This chain uses TRBV10-3 with TRBJ1-1, with 11 bases matching TRBD1. V lost 7 bases to trimming and J lost 4 bases; unmatched junction nucleotides: 2. Germline CDR1 reads ENHRY; CDR2 reads SYGVKD. The CDR3 covers 13 residues. In DNA, the CDR3 is TGTGCCATCACCGGGACAGGGGGCACTGAAGCTTTCTTT. Its translation: CAITGTGGTEAFF.

The genes are TRBV6-1 and TRBJ1-5; D may be TRBD1 (6 bases). Trimming took 6 bases from V and 5 from J, leaving 11 bases between them. The CDR3 runs to 13 residues. The V gene's germline CDR1 is MNHNS and CDR2 SASEGT. The CDR3 loop reads CASSLQGDQPQHF. In DNA form, the CDR3 reads TGTGCCAGCAGCCTACAGGGAGATCAGCCCCAGCATTTT.

This chain joins TRBV5-4 and TRBJ2-5; D call uncertain. V lost 2 bases to trimming and J lost 5 bases, with 4 bases between them. The germline V gene encodes CDR1 SGHNT and CDR2 YYREEE (reference sequence). This CDR3 spans 11 amino acids. CDR3 loop: CASSFEETQYF. CDR3 in DNA: TGTGCCAGCAGCTTTGAGGAGACCCAGTACTTC.

The chain couples TRBV6-5 to TRBJ1-1; 10 nucleotides line up with TRBD1. V gave up 5 bases and J gave up 12 bases; unmatched junction bases: 15. Germline CDR1 MNHEY, CDR2 SVGAGI. This CDR3 is built from 15 residues. The chain's CDR3 is CASSPILLTGGTTFF. The CDR3 region has the DNA TGTGCCAGCAGTCCCATTCTCTTGACAGGGGGCACGACTTTCTTT.

CDR3: CASSLEGGVVQETQYF. The CDR3 nucleotides read TGCGCCAGCAGCTTGGAGGGCGGGGTTGTCCAAGAGACCCAGTACTTC. The J gene is TRBJ2-5, the V gene TRBV5-1; a weak D match, TRBD2 (6 bases). Germline V gives CDR1 SGHRS, CDR2 YFSETQ. This CDR3 is 16 amino acids long. V was clipped by 0 bases and J by 1 base, with 13 bases between them.